What follows are 12 T cell receptor beta chains derived from one specimen sequenced in a study of blood T cell repertoires in COVID-19. Profiled with immunoSEQ multiplex PCR; TCRdb holds only in-frame clones, not every one. The sample contains some 190,000 clones, more than 65% of which appear only once. Input material: peripheral blood. These receptors all come from a woman aged 80 or older with active or convalescent COVID-19.

This rearrangement joins TRBV10-3 to TRBJ1-4; 8 positions match TRBD1. The CDR3 covers 13 residues. CDR1 and CDR2 from the germline V gene are ENHRY and SYGVKD. J lost 4 bases, V lost 6 bases, and 1 base had no gene match. The CDR3 sequence: CAIRQGVNEKLFF. The CDR3 DNA reads TGTGCCATCAGACAGGGGGTTAATGAAAAACTGTTTTTT.

Notes on this clone: Other nucleotide sequences in the sample specify the same CDR3. The J gene is TRBJ2-1, the V gene TRBV5-1; 9 bases are a match to TRBD2. The CDR3 has 15 amino acids. CDR1 and CDR2 from the germline V gene are SGHRS and YFSETQ. Trimming at V came to 0 bases and at J to 6 bases, leaving 4 bases not matched to a gene. In DNA, the CDR3 is TGCGCCAGCAGCTTGGCCCTAGCGGGACTCAATGAGCAGTTCTTC. Its protein is CASSLALAGLNEQFF.

The rearrangement links TRBV2 to TRBJ2-2, with TRBD1 identical over 8 bases. The CDR3 covers 15 residues. Trimming at V came to 6 bases and at J to 4 bases, leaving 7 bases not matched to a gene. In germline, CDR1 is SNHLY, CDR2 FYNNEI. CDR3 nucleotides: TGTGCCAGCAGCGAGCAGGGGGCGTTCACCGGGGAGCTGTTTTTT. Encoded protein: CASSEQGAFTGELFF.

The table lists this clone with a few counts. The V gene is TRBV18, the J gene TRBJ2-1, with 8 nucleotides matching TRBD2. This CDR3 has 15 residues. Germline CDR1 reads KGHSH; CDR2 reads LQKENI. V gave up 6 bases and J gave up 1 base; unmatched junction bases: 5. The CDR3 bases are TGTGCCAGCTCGTTCAGCGGGGGTTCCTACAATGAGCAGTTCTTC. Translating it yields CASSFSGGSYNEQFF.

This clone was observed once. V is TRBV5-1 and J is TRBJ2-7, with TRBD2 matching over 9 bases. Germline CDR1 is SGHRS and CDR2 is YFSETQ. V dropped 4 bases and J dropped 6; count of bases not matched to a gene: 11. The CDR3 length is 15 residues. CDR3 protein: CASSETSGISSEQYF. The CDR3 region has the DNA TGCGCCAGCAGCGAGACTAGCGGTATCTCTTCCGAGCAGTACTTC.

Regarding this clone: This CDR3 is also generated by other DNA sequences in the sample. V gene TRBV5-1 combines with J gene TRBJ2-1; D may be TRBD2 (6 bases). V gave up 0 bases and J gave up 1 base, with 11 bases separating them. The CDR3 is 16 residues long. The germline gives CDR1 SGHRS, CDR2 YFSETQ. DNA for the CDR3: TGCGCCAGCAGCTTGGATGGGGGAGGATCCTACAATGAGCAGTTCTTC. It translates to CASSLDGGGSYNEQFF.

The chain links TRBV11-2 to TRBJ2-2; D perhaps matches TRBD2 (5 bases). This CDR3 is built from 14 residues. V was clipped by 4 bases and J by 6 bases, with 12 bases between them. Germline V gene lookup returns CDR1 SGHAT and CDR2 FQNNGV. The CDR3 protein is CASSSSWGAGELFF. The CDR3 DNA reads as TGTGCCAGCAGCTCCTCGTGGGGAGCCGGGGAGCTGTTTTTT. The whole variable domain, filled in from reference TRBV11-2 and TRBJ2-2, reads EAGVAQSPRYKIIEKRQSVAFWCNPISGHATLYWYQQILGQGPKLLIQFQNNGVVDDSQLPKDRFSAERLKGVDSTLKIQPAKLEDSAVYLCASSSSWGAGELFFGEGSRLTVL.

The V gene is TRBV3-1 (or the pseudogene TRBV3-2), the J gene TRBJ2-1; perhaps TRBD1 as D (5 bases). CDR3 length: 16 amino acids. Trimming cost V 4 bases and J 7 bases, with 20 bases left between them. Germline V gene data show CDR1 as LGHDT and CDR2 as YNNKEL (reference sequence). The CDR3 nucleotides read TGTGCCAGCAGCCTCCGGGTAGGGGCGGAAGCTAATGAGCAGTTCTTC. Its translation: CASSLRVGAEANEQFF.

CDR3 bases: TGTGCCAGCAGCTACAGGGACAACACTGAAGCTTTCTTT. This translates into CASSYRDNTEAFF. The genes are TRBV12-3 or TRBV12-4 and TRBJ1-1; possible D gene TRBD1, 6 bases. The CDR3 has 13 residues. V was pared by 6 bases and J by 2 bases, with 10 bases between.

The chain carries TRBV7-9 and TRBJ2-7; D not resolved. Germline-derived CDR1 and CDR2 are SEHNR and FQNEAQ (reference sequence). The V end was cut by 5 bases, the J end by 3 bases, with 5 bases between. This CDR3 has 11 amino acids. Here the CDR3 reads CASSADYEQYF. The CDR3 DNA reads as TGTGCCAGCAGCGCAGACTACGAGCAGTACTTC.

The rearrangement links TRBV7-6 to TRBJ2-2; D gene ambiguous. The germline V gene encodes CDR1 SGHVS and CDR2 FNYEAQ. V shed 5 bases and J shed 13 bases, with 11 bases lying between them. The CDR3 runs 11 residues. CDR3 amino acids: CASSPGTGLFF. The DNA of the CDR3 is TGTGCCAGCAGCCCCGGTACGGGGCTGTTTTTT. Combining the CDR3 with reference TRBV7-6 and TRBJ2-2 gives the whole variable domain GAGVSQSPRYKVTKRGQDVALRCDPISGHVSLYWYRQALGQGPEFLTYFNYEAQQDKSGLPNDRFSAERPEGSISTLTIQRTEQRDSAMYRCASSPGTGLFFGEGSRLTVL.

The chain is built from TRBV7-3 and TRBJ1-1; a weak D match, TRBD1 (5 bases). V was trimmed by 2 bases and J by 1 base, leaving 5 bases between them. This CDR3 has 13 residues. Germline V lookup: CDR1 SGHTA, CDR2 FQGTGA. The CDR3 region is CASSLGQNTEAFF. The CDR3 nucleotides are TGTGCCAGCAGCTTAGGACAGAACACTGAAGCTTTCTTT. Using reference TRBV7-3 and TRBJ1-1 for the parts outside the CDR3, the full variable domain is GAGVSQTPSNKVTEKGKYVELRCDPISGHTALYWYRQSLGQGPEFLIYFQGTGAADDSGLPNDRFFAVRPEGSVSTLKIQRTERGDSAVYLCASSLGQNTEAFFGQGTRLTVV.